Below, 8 T cell receptor beta chains from the same sample are listed, as sequenced in a study of T cell repertoires in cytomegalovirus infection. TCRdb re-called the reads through MiXCR, storing one row per CDR3 protein. The data hold 250,000 to 300,000 distinct CDR3 sequences, with around 25% observed a single time. The sequenced sample was PBMCs. The receptor source for this set is a human donor in good health (CMV status not recorded). Some clones in this sample may be carry-over from other donors' samples.

V usage is TRBV12-3 or TRBV12-4 and J usage is TRBJ1-5, with a possible D match to TRBD1 (5 bases). Trimming took off 6 bases at V and 3 bases at J, with 9 bases between the two ends. The CDR3 sequence is 13 residues long. Written as DNA, the CDR3 is TGTGCCAGCAGCCGACAGCACAATCAGCCCCAGCATTTT. The encoded protein is CASSRQHNQPQHF.

The chain is built from TRBV20-1 and TRBJ2-5; weak D call: TRBD2 (5 bases). This CDR3 is 11 amino acids long. Trimming removed 6 bases at V and 8 bases at J, with 13 bases between. Germline V gives CDR1 DFQATT, CDR2 SNEGSKA (reference sequence). CDR3 loop: CSAKDRLTQYF. CDR3 bases: TGCAGTGCAAAAGATAGACTAACCCAGTACTTC.

The rearrangement links TRBV6-8 to TRBJ2-2, with D perhaps TRBD2 (6 bases). The CDR3 has 11 residues. Germline V gene sequence: CDR1 MNHGY, CDR2 SAAAGT. CDR3 sequence reads: CAGGRAGELFF. CDR3 bases: TGTGCGGGGGGAAGGGCCGGGGAGCTGTTTTTT.

CDR3 DNA sequence: TGCGCCAGTTCAACGTCCCGGGGGAATGAGCAGTTCTTC. This gives the protein CASSTSRGNEQFF. The V call is TRBV10-1, the J call TRBJ2-1, with a tentative D call TRBD2 (6 bases). With 9 bases removed from V and 7 bases from J, the gap between germline ends came to 16 bases. Germline V CDR1 and CDR2: WNHNN, SYGVQD (reference sequence). CDR3 length equals 13 residues.

There are many counts of this clonotype. The J gene is TRBJ2-1, the V gene TRBV4-1; D remains unclear. The germline V gene has CDR1 MGHRA and CDR2 YSYEKL. This CDR3 spans 15 amino acids. Trimming shortened V by 0 bases and J by 8 bases, and 14 bases separated the two germline ends. Written as DNA, the CDR3 is TGCGCCAGCAGCCAAGATCTCCCTAGTTTCCATGAGCAGTTCTTC. Translating gives CASSQDLPSFHEQFF.

The rearrangement joins TRBV28 to TRBJ1-2; TRBD1 matches 7 bases. The junction had 12 bases not matched to a gene; V was cut back by 8 bases and J by 6 bases. The CDR3 loop spans 14 amino acids. Germline-derived CDR1 and CDR2 are MDHEN and SYDVKM. The chain's CDR3 is CASLGTGAVNGYTF. CDR3 bases: TGTGCCAGCCTTGGCACAGGGGCGGTAAATGGCTACACCTTC.

This chain joins TRBV7-8 and TRBJ1-1; a possible D gene is TRBD1 (5 bases). Trimming left V 5 bases short and J 2 bases short, with 18 bases between. The CDR3 consists of 16 residues. CDR1 is SGHVS, CDR2 FQNEAQ, per germline. CDR3 nucleotides: TGTGCCAGCAGCCGACGTACCGGGACGGGAAACACTGAAGCTTTCTTT. Translating gives CASSRRTGTGNTEAFF.

This clonotype was found many times. The rearrangement joins TRBV12-3 or TRBV12-4 to TRBJ2-3; 9 bases align to TRBD2. The CDR3 is made up of 17 amino acids. J lost 0 bases, V lost 5 bases, and 9 bases had no gene match. The CDR3 loop is CASSHSRGGLSTDTQYF. CDR3 in DNA: TGTGCCAGCAGTCACTCGCGGGGGGGTCTAAGCACAGATACGCAGTATTTT.